Shown below are 3 T cell receptor beta chains from a single sample sequenced in a study of blood T cell repertoires in COVID-19. The protocol was immunoSEQ multiplex PCR, while the TCRdb copy is restricted to in-frame clones and leaves out a portion. The sample has roughly 250,000 clones; about 86% are singletons. Sequencing was performed on peripheral blood. Every receptor here comes from a man aged 45-65 years with active or convalescent COVID-19.

This clone was seen a handful of times. The chain employs TRBV5-6 and TRBJ2-1; D is possibly TRBD1 (7 bases). Trimming stripped 6 bases from V and 10 bases from J, with 17 bases between. CDR1 is SGHDT and CDR2 is YYEEEE in the germline V gene. CDR3 length equals 13 residues. CDR3 region: CASILLGGQEQFF. CDR3 coding DNA: TGTGCCAGCATCCTTCTCGGGGGACAGGAGCAGTTCTTC. The whole variable domain, filled in from reference TRBV5-6 and TRBJ2-1, reads DAGVTQSPTHLIKTRGQQVTLRCSPKSGHDTVSWYQQALGQGPQFIFQYYEEEERQRGNFPDRFSGHQFPNYSSELNVNALLLGDSALYLCASILLGGQEQFFGPGTRLTVL.

This chain links TRBV6-1 with TRBJ2-7; 7 bases are shared with TRBD1. V dropped 2 bases and J dropped 5; count of bases not matched to a gene: 6. This CDR3 spans 14 amino acids. The germline gives CDR1 MNHNS, CDR2 SASEGT. CDR3 sequence: CASSEQQGTHEQYF. The CDR3 DNA reads TGTGCCAGCAGTGAACAACAGGGGACCCACGAGCAGTACTTC.

The chain joins TRBV5-1 to TRBJ2-5; 10 bases align to TRBD2. CDR3 length: 18 residues. The trim removed 4 bases at V and 2 bases at J, leaving 14 bases unmatched. CDR1 and CDR2 from the germline V gene are SGHRS and YFSETQ. CDR3 residues: CASSPGVAGGPSQETQYF. For the CDR3, the DNA is TGCGCCAGCAGCCCCGGGGTAGCGGGGGGCCCATCACAAGAGACCCAGTACTTC.